This T cell receptor (beta chain) was obtained from a study of identical twins. One entry per CDR3 protein results from TCRdb running MiXCR on the 5' RACE reads. The repertoire has 700,000 to 950,000 distinct CDR3 sequences, roughly an eighth of them found once; the top ten carry 1.5% to 2%. This clonotype appeared many times. The antigen is undetermined. Study findings and constraints: Where out-of-frame alpha sequences were twin-shared, they showed excess low generation probability. Conclusions were based on cross-sectional statistical analysis, without following the same donors. Reduced insertions were recorded for abundant cord blood beta clonotypes, with no such pattern in memory repertoires.

These data are also associated with another study on yellow fever vaccine responses in identical twins. This second report adds: Convergence reportedly seemed to mark part of the twins' vaccine T cell response, with personalization marking the rest.

The material sequenced was PBMCs. This TCR was recovered from a woman between 18 and 30 years old in good health.

The CDR3 sequence: CASGLGNSYNEQFF. CDR3 nucleotides: TGTGCCAGCGGGCTTGGGAACTCCTACAATGAGCAGTTCTTC. This chain joins TRBV6-1 and TRBJ2-1, with D unresolved. V dropped 8 bases and J dropped 0 bases, with 11 bases sitting between them. The CDR3 spans 14 residues. Germline loops: CDR1 MNHNS, CDR2 SASEGT.